These 21 T cell receptor beta chains were sequenced from one sample in a study of blood T cells in healthy people across ages. For the second PCR, which ran for roughly 7 to 11 cycles, a sample-barcoded 5' primer and a J-beta primer mix were used. TCRdb ran MiXCR on the 5' RACE reads and lists one entry per CDR3 protein. The top ten clones hold 23% of a sample with fewer than 2,000,000 distinct CDR3 sequences, more than 35% of them seen once. Source material: blood. These receptors all stem from a human donor in good health.

Of note for this clonotype: One end of the junction is discordant with germline, which a read error may explain. The chain carries TRBV4-2 and TRBJ1-5; 8 bases are shared with TRBD1. Germline V gene data show CDR1 as LGHNA and CDR2 as YNFKEQ. The CDR3 is 15 amino acids. CDR3 DNA sequence: TGTGCCAACAGCCAAGAGTCGGCAGGGGGCCAGCCCCAGCATTTT. Translated: CANSQESAGGQPQHF.

The chain uses TRBV5-1 and TRBJ2-3, with D possibly matching TRBD2 (5 bases). V gave up 0 bases and J gave up 5 bases, with 40 bases separating them. The CDR3 loop spans 24 amino acids. Germline V CDR1 and CDR2: SGHRS, YFSETQ. This CDR3 is CASSLGPPVDGYTYGSGKIDTQYF. CDR3 nucleotide sequence: TGCGCCAGCAGCTTGGGGCCCCCGGTTGACGGCTACACCTACGGTTCGGGGAAGATAGATACGCAGTATTTT.

The J gene is TRBJ2-4, the V gene TRBV6-4; D may be TRBD1 (6 bases). The CDR3 is made up of 15 amino acids. V dropped 5 bases and J dropped 7 bases, with 18 bases sitting between them. Germline V gives CDR1 MRHNA, CDR2 SNTAGT. In nucleotides, the CDR3 is TGTGCCAGCAGTCCGCAGGGGCTCCAGGGGAACATTCAGTACTTC. As protein: CASSPQGLQGNIQYF.

This clonotype appeared a single time. V usage is TRBV5-1 and J usage is TRBJ2-5, with TRBD2 matching over 8 bases. CDR1 SGHRS and CDR2 YFSETQ come from the germline V gene. There are 16 residues in the CDR3. Trimming at V came to 2 bases and at J to 5 bases, leaving 11 bases not matched to a gene. The CDR3 sequence: CASSFTGVAGTETQYF. CDR3 coding DNA: TGCGCCAGCAGCTTCACAGGTGTAGCGGGGACTGAGACCCAGTACTTC. The whole variable domain, remainder taken from reference TRBV5-1 and TRBJ2-5, is KAGVTQTPRYLIKTRGQQVTLSCSPISGHRSVSWYQQTPGQGLQFLFEYFSETQRNKGNFPGRFSGRQFSNSRSEMNVSTLELGDSALYLCASSFTGVAGTETQYFGPGTRLLVL.

Of note for this clonotype: Lacking the conserved final phenylalanine or tryptophan, this CDR3 likely reflects a read error. The chain recombines TRBV6-1 with TRBJ2-6, with D possibly being TRBD1 or TRBD2 (5 bases each). This CDR3 spans 16 amino acids. Deletions cut 2 bases from V and 1 base from J, with 9 bases between. Germline V gene lookup returns CDR1 MNHNS and CDR2 SASEGT. The CDR3 loop reads CASSEWGSSGANVLTC. CDR3 nucleotides: TGTGCCAGCAGTGAATGGGGGTCATCTGGGGCCAACGTCCTGACTTGC.

This chain links TRBV29-1 with TRBJ1-1; 8 bases line up with TRBD1. CDR1 SQVTM and CDR2 ANQGSEA come from the germline V gene. The CDR3 spans 13 residues. Trimming removed 7 bases from V and 3 bases from J; junction bases left unmatched: 7. The DNA for the CDR3 is TGCAGCGGAGCCAGGGGGCTGGACACTGAAGCTTTCTTT. Amino acid sequence: CSGARGLDTEAFF.

The CDR3 loop reads CASSPAGGLGYEQYF. CDR3 DNA sequence: TGCGCCAGCAGCCCCGCGGGGGGGCTTGGATACGAGCAGTACTTC. The chain links TRBV4-1 to TRBJ2-7; TRBD2 matches 9 bases. Germline CDR1 reads MGHRA; CDR2 reads YSYEKL. V lost 4 bases and J lost 4; bases outside the gene matches: 8. The CDR3 consists of 15 residues.

V is TRBV12-3 or TRBV12-4 and J is TRBJ2-2; D not certain. This CDR3 is built from 14 residues. V shed 5 bases and J shed 5 bases, with 12 bases lying between them. The CDR3 region has the DNA TGTGCCAGCAGTAGGGCAGTGGGGACCGGGGAGCTGTTTTTT. Protein sequence: CASSRAVGTGELFF.

The V and J genes are TRBV7-9 and TRBJ2-5, with no clear D. Germline assignment: CDR1 SEHNR and CDR2 FQNEAQ (reference sequence). V gave up 5 bases and J gave up 7 bases, with 11 bases separating them. The CDR3 totals 12 residues. CDR3 region: CASSLTPPTQYF. The CDR3 DNA sequence: TGTGCCAGCAGCCTTACCCCACCGACCCAGTACTTC. Supplemented by reference TRBV7-9 and TRBJ2-5, the full variable domain reads DTGVSQNPRHKITKRGQNVTFRCDPISEHNRLYWYRQTLGQGPEFLTYFQNEAQLEKSRLLSDRFSAERPKGSFSTLEIQRTEQGDSAMYLCASSLTPPTQYFGPGTRLLVL.

V gene TRBV28 combines with J gene TRBJ2-3; D call uncertain. Trimming took 4 bases from V and 5 from J, leaving 16 bases between them. This CDR3 has 15 amino acids. Germline V gene lookup returns CDR1 MDHEN and CDR2 SYDVKM. This chain's CDR3 is CASSYRPAVIDTQYF. The CDR3 nucleotides read TGTGCCAGCAGTTACAGACCCGCGGTAATAGATACGCAGTATTTT.

The chain joins TRBV9 to TRBJ2-3; weak D call: TRBD1 (6 bases). The V end lost 0 bases, the J end lost 1 base, and 12 bases lay between the germline ends. The CDR3 is 16 amino acids. Germline CDR1 SGDLS, CDR2 YYNGEE. CDR3 sequence: CASSVVAGDGTDTQYF. CDR3 in DNA: TGTGCCAGCAGCGTAGTTGCAGGGGACGGCACAGATACGCAGTATTTT. The full variable domain, completed using reference TRBV9 and TRBJ2-3, is DSGVTQTPKHLITATGQRVTLRCSPRSGDLSVYWYQQSLDQGLQFLIQYYNGEERAKGNILERFSAQQFPDLHSELNLSSLELGDSALYFCASSVVAGDGTDTQYFGPGTRLTVL.

This clonotype was recorded a few times. The CDR3 spells CSAREADSPLHF. Here the CDR3 DNA reads TGCAGTGCTAGAGAAGCGGATTCACCCCTCCACTTT. This sequence joins TRBV20-1 and TRBJ1-6; D is uncertain. The ends were cut back, 0 bases at V and 8 bases at J, with 5 bases in the middle. The CDR3 length is 12 residues. CDR1 is DFQATT and CDR2 is SNEGSKA in the germline V gene (reference sequence).

This clonotype was seen only once. This rearrangement joins TRBV6-2 or TRBV6-3 to TRBJ2-5; TRBD2 agrees at 12 bases. J lost 1 base, V lost 6 bases, and 6 bases had no gene match. CDR1 and CDR2 (germline): MNHEY, SVGEGT. The CDR3 spans 16 residues. The CDR3 sequence: CASSHGLAGIQETQYF. CDR3 coding DNA: TGTGCCAGCAGCCACGGACTAGCGGGGATCCAAGAGACCCAGTACTTC.

The chain is built from TRBV7-2 and TRBJ2-1; D call uncertain. V was pared by 2 bases and J by 5 bases, with 10 bases between. Germline values: CDR1 SGHTA, CDR2 FQGNSA. The CDR3 length is 14 residues. The CDR3 DNA reads TGTGCCAGCAGCTTAACGAACACGAACAATGAGCAGTTCTTC. This translates into CASSLTNTNNEQFF.

Only a few counts were recorded for this clonotype. The V and J genes are TRBV28 and TRBJ2-1; possibly TRBD2 for D (5 bases). V shed 5 bases and J shed 4 bases, with 18 bases lying between them. Looked up from germline, CDR1 is MDHEN and CDR2 is SYDVKM. The CDR3 runs 16 residues. The CDR3 DNA reads as TGTGCCAGCAGTCCCCCCCCAGAGGGTCCTTACAATGAGCAGTTCTTC. Its protein is CASSPPPEGPYNEQFF. The whole variable domain, remainder taken from reference TRBV28 and TRBJ2-1, is DVKVTQSSRYLVKRTGEKVFLECVQDMDHENMFWYRQDPGLGLRLIYFSYDVKMKEKGDIPEGYSVSREKKERFSLILESASTNQTSMYLCASSPPPEGPYNEQFFGPGTRLTVL.

V and J are TRBV4-1 and TRBJ2-1, with 9 bases fitting TRBD2. This CDR3 has 19 residues. Germline V gene sequence: CDR1 MGHRA, CDR2 YSYEKL. J gave up 7 bases and V 6 bases, and 22 bases lay outside the gene matches. Here the CDR3 reads CASRGVAGTSFQGGNEQFF. The CDR3 DNA reads TGCGCCAGCAGAGGGGTGGCCGGGACTAGCTTTCAAGGGGGGAATGAGCAGTTCTTC.

V and J are TRBV20-1 and TRBJ2-7; D unresolved. V lost 0 bases to trimming and J lost 7 bases, with 16 bases between them. The length of the CDR3 is 14 residues. Per the germline V gene, CDR1 is DFQATT and CDR2 is SNEGSKA (reference sequence). In nucleotides, the CDR3 is TGCAGTGCTAGAGATCCTGGACCTCGCCGGGAGCAGTACTTC. Translation: CSARDPGPRREQYF.

This clonotype has a handful of counts. The chain has TRBV4-3 and TRBJ1-2, with TRBD1 identical over 10 bases. Germline CDR1 reads LGHNA; CDR2 reads YSLEER. J gave up 7 bases and V 4 bases, and 9 bases lay outside the gene matches. This CDR3 contains 15 residues. CDR3 amino acids: CASSPTRDRGVGYTF. The CDR3 DNA sequence: TGCGCCAGCAGCCCTACCAGGGACAGGGGTGTTGGCTACACCTTC.

This clonotype appeared a few times. The chain recombines TRBV9 with TRBJ2-5, with 7 bases that match TRBD1. Germline loops: CDR1 SGDLS, CDR2 YYNGEE. Trimming removed 3 bases from V and 11 bases from J; junction bases left unmatched: 13. The CDR3 loop spans 14 amino acids. CDR3 in amino acids: CASSDHPGQSEQYF. The CDR3 region has the DNA TGTGCCAGCAGCGATCACCCGGGACAGTCGGAGCAGTACTTC. Variable domain in full (rest from reference TRBV9 and TRBJ2-5): DSGVTQTPKHLITATGQRVTLRCSPRSGDLSVYWYQQSLDQGLQFLIQYYNGEERAKGNILERFSAQQFPDLHSELNLSSLELGDSALYFCASSDHPGQSEQYFGPGTRLLVL.

This clonotype was detected a few times. The V call is TRBV28, the J call TRBJ2-5, with 10 positions matching TRBD2. Germline trimming cut 5 bases from V and 2 bases from J; bases unmatched to any gene: 5. CDR1 and CDR2 (germline): MDHEN, SYDVKM. The CDR3 sequence is 15 residues long. The CDR3 region is CASSMRAGGQETQYF. CDR3 nucleotide sequence: TGTGCCAGCAGTATGAGAGCGGGGGGGCAAGAGACCCAGTACTTC.

The table lists this clonotype with a few counts. CDR3 DNA sequence: TGCAGTGCTCCCCAGCCGGGACACAAAAACATTCAGTACTTC. Translated: CSAPQPGHKNIQYF. The chain combines TRBV20-1 with TRBJ2-4, with TRBD1 as a possible D gene (6 bases). The V gene's germline CDR1 is DFQATT and CDR2 SNEGSKA (reference sequence). This CDR3 contains 14 residues. Trimming took 5 bases from V and 3 from J, leaving 14 bases between them.